This paragraph reports one TCR beta chain. Alongside a J-beta primer mix, a sample-barcoded 5' primer served in a second PCR lasting about 7 to 11 cycles. MiXCR was run by TCRdb on the 5' RACE reads, yielding one entry per CDR3 protein. The profile shows hundreds of thousands of distinct CDR3 sequences, 55% to 65% of them singletons. These data come from a study of blood T cells in healthy people across ages. Researchers collected 9.5 to 10 milliliters of peripheral blood from every single donor. The germline V gene encodes CDR1 MNHEY and CDR2 SVGAGI. The CDR3 sequence is 14 residues long. The V segment lost 5 bases and the J segment 6 bases; nucleotides outside the gene matches: 9.

The V and J genes are TRBV6-5 and TRBJ1-2, with TRBD1 identical over 7 bases. This TCR came from a man between 25 and 39 years old in good health. The sequenced material came from blood. CDR3 in amino acids: CASSASGGIHGYTF. The CDR3 DNA reads as TGTGCCAGCAGTGCGTCAGGGGGGATTCATGGCTACACCTTC.